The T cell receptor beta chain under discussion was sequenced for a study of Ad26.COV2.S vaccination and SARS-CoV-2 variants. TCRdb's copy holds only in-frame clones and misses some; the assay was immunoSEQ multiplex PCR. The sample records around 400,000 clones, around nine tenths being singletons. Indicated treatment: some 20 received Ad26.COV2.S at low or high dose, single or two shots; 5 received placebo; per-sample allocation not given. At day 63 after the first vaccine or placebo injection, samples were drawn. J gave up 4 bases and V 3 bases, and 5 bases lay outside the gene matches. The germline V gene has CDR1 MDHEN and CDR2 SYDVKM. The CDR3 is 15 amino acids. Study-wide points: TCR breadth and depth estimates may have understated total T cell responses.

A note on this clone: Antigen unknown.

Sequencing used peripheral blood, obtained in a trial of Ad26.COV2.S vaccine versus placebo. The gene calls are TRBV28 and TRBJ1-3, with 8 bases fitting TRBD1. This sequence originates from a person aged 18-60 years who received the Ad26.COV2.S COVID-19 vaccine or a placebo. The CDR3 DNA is TGTGCCAGCAGTTTCCAGGACAGGGAGGGAAACACCATATATTTT. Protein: CASSFQDREGNTIYF.